These T cell receptor beta chains were read from a single sample in a study of T cell clonotyping in hematopoietic cell transplantation. TCRdb's copy holds only in-frame clones and misses some; the assay was immunoSEQ multiplex PCR. The table includes 65,000 to 75,000 clones, 94% detected once. Sequences were obtained from peripheral blood mononuclear cells. These receptors originate from a man aged 50 or older in good health. Some clones in this sample may be carry-over from other donors' samples. Both conserved end residues are part of each CDR3. Fields, in order: J gene, clone size, V gene, D gene, CDR3 protein, CDR3 DNA. A D gene is named only where the DNA matches it firmly. The size entry is marked missing in some rows and otherwise reads once, few, many or a size class.

j_call: TRBJ1-1; clone_size: .; v_call: TRBV28; d_call: TRBD1; cdr3_aa: CASRKTGGNTEAFF; cdr3_nt: TGTGCCAGCAGGAAGACAGGGGGAAACACTGAAGCTTTCTTT
j_call: TRBJ2-7; clone_size: .; v_call: TRBV6-6; d_call: .; cdr3_aa: CAQPISYEQYF; cdr3_nt: TGTGCCCAGCCCATCTCCTACGAGCAGTACTTC
j_call: TRBJ2-7; clone_size: once; v_call: TRBV27; d_call: TRBD2; cdr3_aa: CASSSPTSGTYEQYF; cdr3_nt: TGTGCCAGCAGTTCTCCCACTAGCGGGACCTACGAGCAGTACTTC
j_call: TRBJ1-2; clone_size: .; v_call: TRBV6-5; d_call: .; cdr3_aa: CASSYNRVDGYTF; cdr3_nt: TGTGCCAGCAGTTACAACAGGGTGGATGGCTACACCTTC
j_call: TRBJ1-2; clone_size: .; v_call: TRBV28; d_call: .; cdr3_aa: CASTIGVGGNYGYTF; cdr3_nt: TGTGCCAGCACCATCGGGGTTGGGGGAAACTATGGCTACACCTTC
j_call: TRBJ1-1; clone_size: .; v_call: TRBV5-1; d_call: TRBD1; cdr3_aa: CASSVDGTGGTYTEAFF; cdr3_nt: TGCGCCAGCAGCGTGGACGGGACAGGGGGAACGTACACTGAAGCTTTCTTT
j_call: TRBJ2-1; clone_size: .; v_call: TRBV5-1; d_call: TRBD2; cdr3_aa: CASSLPGTSGRVQFF; cdr3_nt: TGCGCCAGCAGCTTGCCTGGGACTAGCGGGAGAGTGCAGTTCTTC
j_call: TRBJ2-2; clone_size: .; v_call: TRBV28; d_call: TRBD2; cdr3_aa: CASSPGLAANTGELFF; cdr3_nt: TGTGCCAGCAGTCCCGGACTAGCGGCGAACACCGGGGAGCTGTTTTTT
j_call: TRBJ2-3; clone_size: .; v_call: TRBV11-2; d_call: .; cdr3_aa: CASSSNTDTQYF; cdr3_nt: TGTGCCAGCAGCTCGAACACAGATACGCAGTATTTT
j_call: TRBJ1-1; clone_size: .; v_call: TRBV6-1; d_call: TRBD1; cdr3_aa: CASNGQGDTEAFF; cdr3_nt: TGTGCCAGCAATGGACAGGGCGACACTGAAGCTTTCTTT
j_call: TRBJ1-4; clone_size: .; v_call: TRBV5-1; d_call: .; cdr3_aa: CASSLGTATNEKLFF; cdr3_nt: TGCGCCAGCAGCTTGGGGACAGCAACTAATGAAAAACTGTTTTTT
j_call: TRBJ2-1; clone_size: .; v_call: TRBV27; d_call: .; cdr3_aa: CASRSGRLEGSEQFF; cdr3_nt: TGTGCCAGCAGATCTGGACGGCTAGAGGGGAGTGAGCAGTTCTTC
j_call: TRBJ1-4; clone_size: once; v_call: TRBV5-1; d_call: TRBD1; cdr3_aa: CASSGGQPNEKLFF; cdr3_nt: TGCGCCAGCAGCGGGGGACAGCCTAATGAAAAACTGTTTTTT
j_call: TRBJ2-7; clone_size: .; v_call: TRBV11-2; d_call: .; cdr3_aa: CASSLDSYEQYF; cdr3_nt: TGTGCCAGCAGCTTGGACAGCTACGAGCAGTACTTC
j_call: TRBJ2-7; clone_size: .; v_call: TRBV4-3; d_call: .; cdr3_aa: CASSQEGPFAGSSYEQYF; cdr3_nt: TGCGCCAGCAGCCAAGAAGGCCCATTCGCGGGGAGCTCCTACGAGCAGTACTTC
j_call: TRBJ2-7; clone_size: .; v_call: TRBV29-1; d_call: TRBD1; cdr3_aa: CSGMTGSEQYF; cdr3_nt: TGCAGCGGAATGACAGGGTCCGAGCAGTACTTC
j_call: TRBJ2-7; clone_size: .; v_call: TRBV28; d_call: .; cdr3_aa: CAILKTGSYEQYF; cdr3_nt: TGTGCCATCCTAAAGACAGGTTCCTACGAGCAGTACTTC
j_call: TRBJ1-4; clone_size: .; v_call: TRBV30; d_call: .; cdr3_aa: CAWSARGEELFF; cdr3_nt: TGTGCCTGGAGTGCGAGGGGGGAGGAACTGTTTTTT
j_call: TRBJ2-1; clone_size: .; v_call: TRBV28; d_call: .; cdr3_aa: CASSFYDEQFF; cdr3_nt: TGTGCCAGCAGTTTTTATGATGAGCAGTTCTTC
j_call: TRBJ2-5; clone_size: .; v_call: TRBV7-6; d_call: TRBD2; cdr3_aa: CASSSLLAGVISETQYF; cdr3_nt: TGTGCCAGCAGCTCCCTCCTAGCGGGAGTTATTTCTGAGACCCAGTACTTC
j_call: TRBJ1-1; clone_size: .; v_call: TRBV5-1; d_call: .; cdr3_aa: CASSLYDVGNTEAFF; cdr3_nt: TGCGCCAGCAGCTTGTATGACGTTGGTAACACTGAAGCTTTCTTT
j_call: TRBJ2-5; clone_size: .; v_call: TRBV28; d_call: .; cdr3_aa: CASTQGVETQYF; cdr3_nt: TGTGCCAGCACTCAGGGCGTGGAGACCCAGTACTTC
j_call: TRBJ2-1; clone_size: once; v_call: TRBV6-5; d_call: .; cdr3_aa: CASSYNPKRVEEEQFF; cdr3_nt: TGTGCCAGCAGTTACAACCCGAAGCGGGTAGAGGAGGAGCAGTTCTTC
j_call: TRBJ1-2; clone_size: .; v_call: TRBV14; d_call: .; cdr3_aa: CASSQRRAALEYGYTF; cdr3_nt: TGTGCCAGCAGCCAACGTCGGGCCGCCCTGGAGTATGGCTACACCTTC
j_call: TRBJ1-2; clone_size: .; v_call: TRBV10-3; d_call: .; cdr3_aa: CAISDITLGGAGGYTF; cdr3_nt: TGTGCCATCAGTGACATCACTTTGGGGGGAGCGGGTGGCTACACCTTC
j_call: TRBJ1-2; clone_size: few; v_call: TRBV7-9; d_call: .; cdr3_aa: CASSVPQVNYGYTF; cdr3_nt: TGTGCCAGCAGCGTACCTCAGGTGAACTATGGCTACACCTTC
j_call: TRBJ1-4; clone_size: .; v_call: TRBV30; d_call: TRBD1; cdr3_aa: CAWSKDRGRGKLFF; cdr3_nt: TGTGCCTGGAGTAAGGACAGGGGGCGCGGAAAACTGTTTTTT
j_call: TRBJ2-2; clone_size: .; v_call: TRBV7-9; d_call: .; cdr3_aa: CASSPDQGGNTGELFF; cdr3_nt: TGTGCCAGCAGCCCGGACCAGGGGGGGAACACCGGGGAGCTGTTTTTT
j_call: TRBJ2-3; clone_size: .; v_call: TRBV27; d_call: .; cdr3_aa: CASISASIVVSTDTQYF; cdr3_nt: TGTGCCAGCATAAGCGCAAGTATTGTCGTAAGCACAGATACGCAGTATTTT
j_call: TRBJ2-7; clone_size: .; v_call: TRBV29-1; d_call: TRBD1; cdr3_aa: CSISGQGSYEQYF; cdr3_nt: TGCAGCATTTCAGGACAGGGCTCCTACGAGCAGTACTTC
j_call: TRBJ2-2; clone_size: .; v_call: TRBV4-2; d_call: .; cdr3_aa: CASSRLVGSADTGELFF; cdr3_nt: TGTGCCAGCAGCCGCCTTGTTGGGAGCGCGGACACCGGGGAGCTGTTTTTT
j_call: TRBJ1-1; clone_size: .; v_call: TRBV7-8; d_call: .; cdr3_aa: CASSSDAGVSEAFF; cdr3_nt: TGTGCCAGCAGCTCAGACGCGGGAGTGAGTGAAGCTTTCTTT
j_call: TRBJ2-2; clone_size: .; v_call: TRBV5-1; d_call: TRBD2; cdr3_aa: CASSLPGGYTGELFF; cdr3_nt: TGCGCCAGCAGCTTGCCGGGGGGATACACCGGGGAGCTGTTTTTT
j_call: TRBJ1-5; clone_size: .; v_call: TRBV19; d_call: .; cdr3_aa: CASSTPNLDGAQHF; cdr3_nt: TGTGCCAGTAGTACACCGAATCTCGACGGGGCCCAGCATTTT
j_call: TRBJ2-5; clone_size: .; v_call: TRBV9; d_call: .; cdr3_aa: CASSVGSGTPANF; cdr3_nt: .
j_call: TRBJ1-1; clone_size: .; v_call: TRBV19; d_call: .; cdr3_aa: CASRRGFGTEAFF; cdr3_nt: TGTGCCAGTAGGCGGGGGTTTGGTACTGAAGCTTTCTTT
j_call: TRBJ2-5; clone_size: once; v_call: TRBV7-2; d_call: TRBD2; cdr3_aa: CASRFSGDSTQYF; cdr3_nt: TGTGCCAGCAGATTTAGCGGGGATAGTACCCAGTACTTC
j_call: TRBJ2-2; clone_size: .; v_call: TRBV4-2; d_call: .; cdr3_aa: CASSPLLGALNTGELFF; cdr3_nt: TGTGCCAGCAGCCCTCTTTTGGGAGCGCTTAACACCGGGGAGCTGTTTTTT
j_call: TRBJ2-5; clone_size: .; v_call: TRBV5-1; d_call: TRBD2; cdr3_aa: CASSWGLAGEFKETQYF; cdr3_nt: TGCGCCAGCAGCTGGGGACTAGCGGGAGAGTTTAAAGAGACCCAGTACTTC
j_call: TRBJ2-7; clone_size: .; v_call: TRBV21-1; d_call: .; cdr3_aa: CASSKARGASRDDYEQYF; cdr3_nt: TGTGCCAGCAGCAAAGCGAGAGGGGCCTCACGAGACGACTACGAGCAGTACTTC
j_call: TRBJ2-7; clone_size: .; v_call: TRBV18; d_call: .; cdr3_aa: CASSSSYEQYF; cdr3_nt: TGTGCCAGCTCATCCTCCTACGAGCAGTACTTC
j_call: TRBJ1-1; clone_size: .; v_call: TRBV30; d_call: .; cdr3_aa: CAWSGTVMNTEAFF; cdr3_nt: TGTGCCTGGAGTGGGACAGTTATGAACACTGAAGCTTTCTTT
j_call: TRBJ1-1; clone_size: .; v_call: TRBV5-1; d_call: .; cdr3_aa: CASSLGGNRVLEAFF; cdr3_nt: TGCGCCAGCAGCTTGGGGGGAAACAGGGTTTTGGAGGCTTTCTTT
j_call: TRBJ2-2; clone_size: .; v_call: TRBV7-2; d_call: TRBD1; cdr3_aa: CAGSSGGQGFTGELFF; cdr3_nt: TGTGCCGGCAGCTCAGGGGGACAGGGTTTTACCGGGGAGCTGTTTTTT
j_call: TRBJ1-5; clone_size: .; v_call: TRBV6-1; d_call: TRBD1; cdr3_aa: CASSEWGQGAPAQPQHF; cdr3_nt: TGTGCCAGCAGTGAATGGGGACAGGGGGCGCCGGCTCAGCCCCAGCATTTT
j_call: TRBJ2-7; clone_size: .; v_call: TRBV5-4; d_call: .; cdr3_aa: CASSSNRDLAPYF; cdr3_nt: TGTGCCAGCAGCTCCAACCGGGACCTCGCCCCCTACTTC
j_call: TRBJ2-2; clone_size: .; v_call: TRBV14; d_call: TRBD2; cdr3_aa: CASSPGLDNTGELFF; cdr3_nt: TGTGCCAGCAGCCCCGGACTAGATAACACCGGGGAGCTGTTTTTT
j_call: TRBJ1-5; clone_size: .; v_call: TRBV2; d_call: .; cdr3_aa: CASSEARQGPQPQHF; cdr3_nt: TGTGCCAGCAGTGAAGCTAGGCAGGGGCCTCAGCCCCAGCATTTT
j_call: TRBJ1-1; clone_size: .; v_call: TRBV19; d_call: .; cdr3_aa: CASSIPLLEAFF; cdr3_nt: TGTGCCAGTAGTATCCCCCTCCTTGAAGCTTTCTTT
j_call: TRBJ2-5; clone_size: .; v_call: TRBV29-1; d_call: TRBD2; cdr3_aa: CSVEDWEGLLLQETQYF; cdr3_nt: TGCAGCGTTGAAGATTGGGAGGGGCTCCTCCTCCAAGAGACCCAGTACTTC
j_call: TRBJ2-2; clone_size: .; v_call: TRBV2; d_call: .; cdr3_aa: CASSDGVNTGELFF; cdr3_nt: TGTGCCAGCTCTGACGGGGTGAACACCGGGGAGCTGTTTTTT
j_call: TRBJ2-5; clone_size: .; v_call: TRBV7-9; d_call: TRBD2; cdr3_aa: CASSLAGRGYQETQYF; cdr3_nt: TGTGCCAGCAGCTTAGCGGGGAGGGGTTACCAAGAGACCCAGTACTTC
j_call: TRBJ2-7; clone_size: .; v_call: TRBV5-4; d_call: TRBD1; cdr3_aa: CASSPAGQGEVEQYF; cdr3_nt: TGTGCCAGCAGCCCTGCGGGACAGGGGGAAGTGGAGCAGTACTTC
j_call: TRBJ1-2; clone_size: .; v_call: TRBV19; d_call: TRBD1; cdr3_aa: CASSKTGADYGYTF; cdr3_nt: TGTGCCAGTAGTAAGACAGGGGCGGACTATGGCTACACCTTC
j_call: TRBJ2-3; clone_size: .; v_call: TRBV6-1; d_call: TRBD1; cdr3_aa: CASRGDRDTQYF; cdr3_nt: TGTGCCAGCAGAGGGGACAGAGATACGCAGTATTTT
j_call: TRBJ2-3; clone_size: .; v_call: TRBV27; d_call: TRBD1; cdr3_aa: CASSPGTGVGTDTQYF; cdr3_nt: TGTGCCAGCAGTCCCGGGACAGGGGTCGGAACAGATACGCAGTATTTT
j_call: TRBJ2-1; clone_size: .; v_call: TRBV4-3; d_call: .; cdr3_aa: CASSQSGTIYNEQFF; cdr3_nt: TGCGCCAGCAGCCAGTCCGGGACAATCTACAATGAGCAGTTCTTC
j_call: TRBJ2-7; clone_size: .; v_call: TRBV7-2; d_call: TRBD2; cdr3_aa: CASSLGSSGSYEQYF; cdr3_nt: TGTGCCAGCAGCTTAGGGTCTAGCGGGAGCTACGAGCAGTACTTC